These T cell receptor beta chains were read from a single sample in a study of PD-L1 blockade in urothelial cancer. Sequenced by immunoSEQ multiplex PCR; TCRdb stores in-frame clones only, minus some. The table shows roughly 130,000 clones, with about 88% occurring only once. The starting material was PBMCs, obtained around atezolizumab (anti-PD-L1) treatment. These receptors all stem from a man aged 50 to 60 with urothelial cancer. Both conserved end residues are part of each CDR3. D genes are given only for firm matches. Where a row states a size, it is once, few, many or the class of an expanded clone; other rows omit it.

cdr3_aa	cdr3_nt	j_call	d_call	v_call	clone_size
CASSLAPQVLSGTSKETQYF	TGCGCCAGCAGCTTGGCCCCTCAAGTGTTAAGCGGAACGTCGAAAGAGACCCAGTACTTC	TRBJ2-5	NA	TRBV5-1	NA
CASSEAGSSYEQYF	TGTGCCAGCAGTGAGGCGGGCAGCTCCTACGAGCAGTACTTC	TRBJ2-7	NA	TRBV5-6	NA
CSVGGLTGELFF	TGCAGCGTTGGAGGTCTTACCGGGGAGCTGTTTTTT	TRBJ2-2	NA	TRBV29-1	NA
CATSRDPGSYNEQFF	TGTGCCACCAGCAGAGATCCGGGGTCCTACAATGAGCAGTTCTTC	TRBJ2-1	NA	TRBV15	NA
CASSQGGAETQYF	TGTGCTAGCAGCCAAGGGGGAGCGGAGACCCAGTACTTC	TRBJ2-5	NA	TRBV14	NA
CASSIKAGGVYEQYF	TGTGCCAGTAGTATTAAGGCGGGAGGGGTGTACGAGCAGTACTTC	TRBJ2-7	TRBD2	TRBV19	NA
CASRDGQGSGAKNIQYF	TGTGCCAGCCGAGACGGACAGGGATCGGGGGCCAAAAACATTCAGTACTTC	TRBJ2-4	TRBD1	TRBV2	NA
CATSRVGGLDIQYF	TGTGCCACCAGCAGAGTCGGGGGGCTGGACATTCAGTACTTC	TRBJ2-4	NA	TRBV15	few
CASSQAGTGVGQYF	TGCGCCAGCAGCCAGGCCGGGACAGGGGTTGGGCAGTACTTC	TRBJ2-7	TRBD1	TRBV4-1	NA
CASSAEAEQPQHF	TGTGCCAGCAGTGCAGAGGCGGAACAGCCCCAGCATTTT	TRBJ1-5	NA	TRBV2	NA
CASRPGPGLAMELFF	TGTGCCAGCAGACCCGGTCCGGGACTAGCGATGGAGCTGTTTTTT	TRBJ2-2	TRBD2	TRBV6-5	NA
CAISPMGLGYNEQFF	TGTGCCATCAGCCCAATGGGACTAGGGTACAATGAGCAGTTCTTC	TRBJ2-1	TRBD2	TRBV10-3	NA
CASSFTSGAYEQYF	TGCGCCAGCAGCTTTACGAGCGGGGCCTACGAGCAGTACTTC	TRBJ2-7	TRBD2	TRBV5-1	NA
CASSQDLLLLAKNIQYF	TGCGCCAGCAGCCAAGATCTGCTACTTCTAGCCAAAAACATTCAGTACTTC	TRBJ2-4	NA	TRBV4-1	NA
CASSRGGDYGYTF	TGTGCCAGCAGCCGCGGGGGCGACTATGGCTACACCTTC	TRBJ1-2	NA	TRBV7-9	NA
CASSVDVAGWEQFF	TGTGCCAGCAGCGTAGATGTAGCGGGATGGGAGCAGTTCTTC	TRBJ2-1	TRBD2	TRBV9	NA
CSVEETRGGNSPLHF	TGCAGCGTTGAAGAAACGCGGGGGGGAAATTCACCCCTCCACTTT	TRBJ1-6	NA	TRBV29-1	NA
CASSSGQGNQPQHF	TGTGCCAGCAGCTCGGGACAGGGGAATCAGCCCCAGCATTTT	TRBJ1-5	TRBD1	TRBV13	NA
CASSPPGTAYNEQFF	TGTGCCAGCAGCCCCCCCGGGACAGCCTACAATGAGCAGTTCTTC	TRBJ2-1	TRBD1	TRBV7-3	NA
CASSRLAGGSSTDTQYF	TGTGCCAGCAGCCGACTAGCGGGGGGCTCTAGCACAGATACGCAGTATTTT	TRBJ2-3	TRBD2	TRBV28	once
CASSLEGQINQPQHF	TGCGCCAGCAGCTTGGAGGGACAGATCAATCAGCCCCAGCATTTT	TRBJ1-5	TRBD1	TRBV5-1	NA
CASSEGTGGTEAFF	TGTGCCAGCAGTGAAGGGACAGGGGGGACTGAAGCTTTCTTT	TRBJ1-1	TRBD1	TRBV2	NA
CASSLGGLYNEQFF	TGTGCCAGCAGCTTGGGGGGACTTTACAATGAGCAGTTCTTC	TRBJ2-1	NA	TRBV7-3	NA
CASRASGRSTGELFF	TGTGCCAGCAGGGCCAGCGGGAGAAGTACCGGGGAGCTGTTTTTT	TRBJ2-2	TRBD2	TRBV6-1	many
CASTPVSGGPGANVLTF	TGTGCCAGCACCCCCGTCTCGGGGGGGCCAGGGGCCAACGTCCTGACTTTC	TRBJ2-6	TRBD2	TRBV28	NA
CASGLGGDTQYF	TGTGCCAGTGGACTAGGGGGAGATACGCAGTATTTT	TRBJ2-3	NA	TRBV7-2	NA
CASSEVDRARNIQYF	TGTGCCAGCAGTGAAGTAGACAGGGCAAGGAACATTCAGTACTTC	TRBJ2-4	TRBD1	TRBV6-1	NA
CASSQKGQGTYNEQFF	TGTGCCAGCAGCCAGAAGGGACAGGGGACCTACAATGAGCAGTTCTTC	TRBJ2-1	TRBD1	TRBV14	NA
CASSLGGGRQSNEQFF	TGTGCCAGCAGCTTAGGGGGCGGGAGGCAATCAAATGAGCAGTTCTTC	TRBJ2-1	TRBD2	TRBV11-3	NA
CASSPLPRTGEETQYF	TGTGCCAGCTCACCACTCCCACGGACAGGGGAGGAGACCCAGTACTTC	TRBJ2-5	TRBD1	TRBV18	NA
CASRGRGLRDEKLFF	TGTGCCAGCAGGGGGAGGGGCCTGAGGGATGAAAAACTGTTTTTT	TRBJ1-4	NA	TRBV7-8	NA
CASSPFAGGETQYF	TGTGCCAGCTCACCCTTCGCGGGCGGAGAGACCCAGTACTTC	TRBJ2-5	NA	TRBV18	few
CASSPSSGSGNTIYF	TGTGCCAGCAGCCCTAGCTCTGGCTCTGGAAACACCATATATTTT	TRBJ1-3	NA	TRBV9	once
CASSVGLAGTGELFF	TGTGCCAGCAGCGTAGGATTGGCCGGGACCGGGGAGCTGTTTTTT	TRBJ2-2	NA	TRBV9	NA
CASSLSGGRETQYF	TGTGCCAGCAGCTTATCAGGGGGTAGGGAGACCCAGTACTTC	TRBJ2-5	TRBD1	TRBV13	NA
CASKRTSGRASYNEQFF	TGCGCCAGCAAAAGGACTAGCGGGAGGGCCTCCTACAATGAGCAGTTCTTC	TRBJ2-1	TRBD2	TRBV10-2	NA
CAWSPVRSARNQPQHF	TGTGCCTGGAGTCCAGTCAGAAGTGCGCGGAATCAGCCCCAGCATTTT	TRBJ1-5	NA	TRBV30	NA
CASSQYEVAAGYGYTF	TGCGCCAGCAGCCAATACGAGGTGGCGGCGGGCTATGGCTACACCTTC	TRBJ1-2	NA	TRBV4-1	NA
CASSPSGGGGNEQFF	TGCGCCAGCAGCCCAAGTGGCGGAGGAGGTAATGAGCAGTTCTTC	TRBJ2-1	NA	TRBV5-1	NA
CASSVADNEQFF	TGTGCCAGCAGCGTGGCGGACAATGAGCAGTTCTTC	TRBJ2-1	NA	TRBV9	NA
CASSFVAGGLTDTQYF	TGCGCCAGCAGCTTTGTTGCGGGAGGTCTCACAGATACGCAGTATTTT	TRBJ2-3	TRBD2	TRBV5-1	NA
CASSYQGGNQPQHF	TGTGCCAGCAGTTACCAGGGGGGCAATCAGCCCCAGCATTTT	TRBJ1-5	TRBD1	TRBV6-5	NA
CASSGGGLEETQYF	TGTGCCAGCAGTGGAGGGGGTCTCGAGGAGACCCAGTACTTC	TRBJ2-5	NA	TRBV2	NA
CASSFETSFVEQFF	TGTGCCAGCAGCTTTGAGACTAGCTTTGTGGAGCAGTTCTTC	TRBJ2-1	TRBD2	TRBV5-6	NA
CASRKGGGTGEETQYF	TGCGCCAGCAGAAAGGGCGGGGGGACAGGGGAAGAGACCCAGTACTTC	TRBJ2-5	TRBD1	TRBV5-1	NA
CASSTAGAGNTIYF	TGTGCCAGCTCAACCGCAGGGGCTGGAAACACCATATATTTT	TRBJ1-3	NA	TRBV18	few